These 5 T cell receptor beta chains share one sample of origin, sequenced in a study of T cells in Graves' hyperthyroidism and ophthalmopathy (dated by TCRdb to about 2019). Library creation used multiplex PCR. Sequencing used an Illumina HiSeq 2000. TCR beta CDR3 regions were amplified from RNA transcripts. For the first round of RT-PCR on the TCR CDR3, the HTBI primer set was used together with the Qiagen OneStep RT-PCR kit. TCRdb cleaned the public reads at Q25 with fastp, built clones with MiXCR and kept in-frame beta chains. Each entry is one CDR3 protein sequence, shown with its most common DNA and genes. Within this sample are fewer than 550,000 distinct CDR3 sequences, with around 22% of them counted one time only. The ten largest account for about 11% of the sample. Sequenced material: blood. Receptor source: a woman between 25 and 40 years old with Graves' ophthalmopathy.

The V gene is TRBV6-1, the J gene TRBJ1-2, with D possibly matching TRBD1 (6 bases). V was trimmed by 5 bases and J by 4 bases, leaving 11 bases between them. Germline loops: CDR1 MNHNS, CDR2 SASEGT. The CDR3 is made up of 13 amino acids. CDR3 sequence (DNA): TGTGCCAGCAGTACCCCGGACAGCTATGGCTACACCTTC. It yields the protein CASSTPDSYGYTF.

This clonotype was seen many times. The chain recombines TRBV11-2 with TRBJ2-5, with 8 nucleotides matching TRBD2. Germline values: CDR1 SGHAT, CDR2 FQNNGV. The CDR3 sequence is 18 residues long. The V segment lost 4 bases and the J segment 1 base; nucleotides outside the gene matches: 14. CDR3 sequence reads: CASSSRGLGAPIQETQYF. As DNA, the CDR3 is TGTGCCAGCAGCTCGAGGGGACTAGGAGCCCCCATCCAAGAGACCCAGTACTTC.

The chain links TRBV4-1 to TRBJ1-1, with a weak D call TRBD1 (5 bases). V gave up 0 bases and J gave up 1 base, with 12 bases separating them. The CDR3 is made up of 16 amino acids. Germline V gene sequence: CDR1 MGHRA, CDR2 YSYEKL. The CDR3 sequence: CASSQEAVGPNTEAFF. The CDR3 bases are TGCGCCAGCAGCCAAGAAGCTGTGGGGCCGAACACTGAAGCTTTCTTT.

This clonotype was counted many times. The rearrangement joins TRBV6-1 to TRBJ1-1; no clear D. Germline V gene lookup returns CDR1 MNHNS and CDR2 SASEGT. Trimming removed 6 bases from V and 0 bases from J, with 20 bases in between. The length of the CDR3 is 17 residues. The CDR3 DNA reads as TGTGCCAGCAGACGGATCTGGGTCGACGATTTGAACACTGAAGCTTTCTTT. As protein: CASRRIWVDDLNTEAFF.

This clonotype was counted only a few times. The rearrangement joins TRBV20-1 to TRBJ2-5; 11 positions agree with TRBD2. The J segment lost 5 bases and the V segment lost 1 base, leaving 6 bases of the junction unmatched. CDR3 length: 15 amino acids. Germline CDR1 and CDR2: DFQATT and SNEGSKA (reference sequence). The CDR3 coding sequence is TGCAGTGCTAGAGGACTAGCGGGACAGAGGGAGACCCAGTACTTC. Its protein is CSARGLAGQRETQYF.